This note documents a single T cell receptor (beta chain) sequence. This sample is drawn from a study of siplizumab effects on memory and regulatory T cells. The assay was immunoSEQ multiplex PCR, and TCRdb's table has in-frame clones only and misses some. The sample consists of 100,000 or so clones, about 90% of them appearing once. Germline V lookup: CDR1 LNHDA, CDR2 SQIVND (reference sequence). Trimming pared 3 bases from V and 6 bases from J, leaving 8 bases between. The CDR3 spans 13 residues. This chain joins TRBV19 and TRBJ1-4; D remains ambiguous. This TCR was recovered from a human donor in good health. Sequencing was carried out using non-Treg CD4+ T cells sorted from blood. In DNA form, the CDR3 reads TGTGCCAGTAGTATCACACATGATGAAAAACTGTTTTTT. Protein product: CASSITHDEKLFF.